The source of this T cell receptor beta chain is a study of blood T cell repertoires in COVID-19. Data came from immunoSEQ multiplex PCR; TCRdb stores just in-frame clones and leaves some out. The sample records about 370,000 clones, approximately 89% being singletons. This CDR3 is 13 amino acids long. The germline V gene encodes CDR1 ENHRY and CDR2 SYGVKD. The V end was cut by 10 bases, the J end by 4 bases, with 14 bases between. This TCR was sampled from a woman aged 25 to 39 with COVID-19, enrolled during active disease. This chain connects TRBV10-3 to TRBJ1-3; D call uncertain. The sequencing input was peripheral blood. CDR3 coding DNA: TGTGCCAGCCGGAGGGATCCCGGAAACACCATATATTTT. This gives the protein CASRRDPGNTIYF.